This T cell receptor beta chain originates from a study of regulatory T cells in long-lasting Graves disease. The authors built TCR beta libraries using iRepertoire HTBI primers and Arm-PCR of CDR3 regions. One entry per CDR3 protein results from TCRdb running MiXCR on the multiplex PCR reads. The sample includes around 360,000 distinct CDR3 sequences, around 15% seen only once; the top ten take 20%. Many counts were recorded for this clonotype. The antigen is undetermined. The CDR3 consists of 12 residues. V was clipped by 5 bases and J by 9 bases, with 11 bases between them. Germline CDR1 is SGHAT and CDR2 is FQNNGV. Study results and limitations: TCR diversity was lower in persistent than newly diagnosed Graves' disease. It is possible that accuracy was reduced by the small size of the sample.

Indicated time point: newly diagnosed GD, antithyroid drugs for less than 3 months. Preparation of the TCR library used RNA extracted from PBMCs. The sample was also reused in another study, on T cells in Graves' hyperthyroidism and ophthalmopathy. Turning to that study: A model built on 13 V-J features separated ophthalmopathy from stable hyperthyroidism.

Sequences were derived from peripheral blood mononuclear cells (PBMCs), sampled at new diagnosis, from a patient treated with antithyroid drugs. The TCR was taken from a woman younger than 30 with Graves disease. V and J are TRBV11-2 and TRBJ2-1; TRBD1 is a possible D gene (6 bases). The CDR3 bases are TGTGCCAGCAGCCCCGGACAGATTGAGCAGTTCTTC. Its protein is CASSPGQIEQFF.